The 14 T cell receptor beta chains below were found in one sample sequenced in a study of human T cells and chemical hapten exposure. TCRdb passed the RACE reads through MiXCR, listing each CDR3 protein once. The data contain about 300,000 distinct CDR3 sequences, about 5% of them singletons. The sample's time point: pre-sensitization, week 0. Described treatment: therapeutic diphenylcyclopropenone sensitization with weekly scalp DPC. The material sequenced was whole blood, taken in connection with sensitization to the hapten diphenylcyclopropenone (DPC). The receptors derive from a woman between 18 and 29 years old with alopecia areata. Some clones in this sample may be carry-over from other donors' samples.

This clonotype was seen ten or more times. The rearrangement joins TRBV6-5 to TRBJ2-3; D is perhaps TRBD2 (6 bases). V dropped 8 bases and J dropped 2 bases, with 11 bases sitting between them. The CDR3 runs to 13 residues. Germline V gives CDR1 MNHEY, CDR2 SVGAGI. CDR3 protein: CASCRGFTDTQYF. The CDR3 nucleotides read TGTGCCAGCTGCCGGGGGTTCACAGATACGCAGTATTTT.

V and J are TRBV7-2 and TRBJ1-2, with D perhaps matching TRBD1 (6 bases). Trimming took 7 bases from V and 4 from J, leaving 13 bases between them. Germline V lookup: CDR1 SGHTA, CDR2 FQGNSA. The CDR3 is 13 residues long. CDR3 loop: CASTERGFYGYTF. As DNA, the CDR3 is TGTGCCAGCACCGAAAGGGGGTTCTATGGCTACACCTTC.

V usage is TRBV5-1 and J usage is TRBJ1-5; D is perhaps TRBD1 (5 bases). The V end lost 2 bases, the J end lost 4 bases, and 13 bases lay between the germline ends. Germline loops: CDR1 SGHRS, CDR2 YFSETQ. The CDR3 is made up of 15 amino acids. Here the CDR3 DNA reads TGCGCCAGCAGCTTAAGGGGCAGTCTTAATCAGCCCCAGCATTTT. This encodes CASSLRGSLNQPQHF.

This clonotype was counted at least ten times. The chain combines TRBV24-1 with TRBJ1-5; D remains ambiguous. Trimming removed 2 bases from V and 2 bases from J, with 9 bases in between. This CDR3 contains 15 residues. Per germline, CDR1 KGHDR and CDR2 SFDVKD. CDR3 in amino acids: CATSDSGYGNQPQHF. CDR3 DNA sequence: TGTGCCACCAGTGATTCTGGCTATGGCAATCAGCCCCAGCATTTT.

The chain has TRBV6-5 and TRBJ1-6; the D gene is possibly TRBD1 (6 bases). V was shortened by 5 bases and J by 7 bases, with 15 bases between the two germline ends. Germline lookup yields CDR1 MNHEY and CDR2 SVGAGI. There are 15 residues in the CDR3. The CDR3 protein is CASSRGTTGNSPLHF. Here the CDR3 DNA reads TGTGCCAGCAGTCGCGGGACAACAGGAAATTCACCCCTCCACTTT.

There are many counts of this clonotype. DNA for the CDR3: TGTGCCAGCAGCTTGGCGGGGGGCTCGATTAGCAATCAGCCCCAGCATTTT. It codes for CASSLAGGSISNQPQHF. The chain carries TRBV7-8 and TRBJ1-5, with a tentative D call TRBD1 (6 bases). Germline loops: CDR1 SGHVS, CDR2 FQNEAQ. Trimming stripped 3 bases from V and 0 bases from J, with 15 bases between. The CDR3 has 17 amino acids. Full variable domain (missing parts from reference TRBV7-8 and TRBJ1-5): GAGVSQSPRYKVAKRGQDVALRCDPISGHVSLFWYQQALGQGPEFLTYFQNEAQLDKSGLPSDRFFAERPEGSVSTLKIQRTQQEDSAVYLCASSLAGGSISNQPQHFGDGTRLSIL.

This clonotype was detected only a few times. The chain recombines TRBV6-2 or TRBV6-3 with TRBJ1-5, with TRBD1 matching 8 bases. The CDR3 has 17 amino acids. Germline V gene sequence: CDR1 MNHEY, CDR2 SVGEGT. V shed 5 bases and J 4 bases; nucleotides not matched to a gene: 13. CDR3 region: CASSISRTGITNQPQHF. CDR3 DNA sequence: TGTGCCAGCAGTATCTCGCGGACAGGGATAACGAATCAGCCCCAGCATTTT.

A word on this clonotype: A much larger clone lies one base from this, so it may be a read error. The J gene is TRBJ1-6, the V gene TRBV7-2; D not certain. Trimming left V 3 bases short and J 5 bases short, with 2 bases between. This CDR3 is 12 amino acids long. CDR1 and CDR2 (germline): SGHTA, FQGNSA. CDR3 sequence (DNA): TGTGCCAGCAGCTTCGATAATTCACCCCTCCACTTT. It translates to CASSFDNSPLHF.

This clonotype has ten or more counts. This chain links TRBV10-3 with TRBJ2-6; 15 bases are shared with TRBD2. CDR1 is ENHRY and CDR2 is SYGVKD in the germline V gene. The CDR3 is made up of 17 amino acids. J was trimmed by 2 bases and V by 6 bases; bases with no gene match: 2. The CDR3 DNA reads TGTGCCATCAGAGGACTAGCGGGGGGGCCTGGGGCCAACGTCCTGACTTTC. Encoded protein: CAIRGLAGGPGANVLTF.

At least ten counts were recorded for this clonotype. The V gene is TRBV7-9, the J gene TRBJ2-5; tentatively, D is TRBD2 (6 bases). Trimming removed 6 bases from V and 4 bases from J, with 18 bases in between. The germline V gene has CDR1 SEHNR and CDR2 FQNEAQ (reference sequence). The CDR3 has 15 amino acids. The CDR3: CASSSSAGRRETQYF. CDR3 DNA: TGTGCCAGCAGTTCATCGGCCGGGAGACGAGAGACCCAGTACTTC.

This clonotype occurred a few times. The chain employs TRBV25-1 and TRBJ2-5; the D gene could be TRBD1 or TRBD2 (6 bases each). Germline-derived CDR1 and CDR2 are MGHDK and SYGVNS. The V and J ends lost 8 bases and 2 bases respectively, with 18 bases between them. This CDR3 is built from 15 residues. CDR3 sequence (DNA): TGTGCCAGCTCACCCCCGGGGGCAGTTCAAGAGACCCAGTACTTC. It yields the protein CASSPPGAVQETQYF. The entire variable domain, with the rest obtained from reference TRBV25-1 and TRBJ2-5, is as follows: EADIYQTPRYLVIGTGKKITLECSQTMGHDKMYWYQQDPGMELHLIHYSYGVNSTEKGDLSSESTVSRIRTEHFPLTLESARPSHTSQYLCASSPPGAVQETQYFGPGTRLLVL.

This clonotype was picked up many times. The chain is built from TRBV12-5 and TRBJ1-1, with unresolved D. Germline V lookup: CDR1 LGHNT, CDR2 FRNRAP. There are 12 residues in the CDR3. Trimming cost V 5 bases and J 2 bases, with 6 bases left between them. The CDR3 region is CASGTPNTEAFF. As DNA, the CDR3 is TGTGCTAGTGGTACGCCAAACACTGAAGCTTTCTTT.

This clonotype was found a few times. This sequence joins TRBV27 and TRBJ2-7, with TRBD1 matching over 7 bases. CDR3 length: 14 residues. Germline trimming cut 6 bases from V and 2 bases from J; bases unmatched to any gene: 7. From germline, CDR1 is MNHEY and CDR2 SMNVEV (reference sequence). The CDR3 DNA reads TGTGCCAGCAGCAATCGGGACAGCCCCTACGAGCAGTACTTC. Translated, it gives CASSNRDSPYEQYF.

This clonotype was counted ten times or more. The chain combines TRBV6-6 with TRBJ2-3, with 8 nucleotides matching TRBD2. The CDR3 spans 16 residues. CDR1 and CDR2 (germline): MNHNY, SVGAGI (reference sequence). V shed 2 bases, J shed 5 bases, and the junction held 9 bases outside the gene matches. In DNA form, the CDR3 reads TGTGCCAGCAGTTACGATGGGACTAGGTCAGGAGATACGCAGTATTTT. Its protein is CASSYDGTRSGDTQYF.